The clone carrying this TCR beta chain came up a few times. Antigen: not known. The source of the sample is a study of radiotherapy plus CTLA-4 blockade in lung cancer. Study findings and constraints: TCR clones of tumor origin grew in blood after radiotherapy plus ipilimumab. In blood, early T cell clone dynamics reportedly predicted response best, together with interferon-beta.

Trimming shortened V by 5 bases and J by 8 bases, and 12 bases separated the two germline ends. CDR1 and CDR2 from the germline V gene are KGHSH and LQKENI. The CDR3 is 12 amino acids. Profiled with immunoSEQ multiplex PCR; TCRdb holds only in-frame clones, not every one. The sample holds 100,000 or so clones, about 85% seen once. V gene TRBV18 combines with J gene TRBJ1-2; D might be TRBD1 (6 bases). The sequencing here drew on peripheral blood, taken from a patient treated with radiotherapy plus ipilimumab. The clonotype was recovered from a human donor with non-small cell lung cancer that progressed on radiotherapy plus ipilimumab. The CDR3 loop reads CASSNRESGYTF. CDR3 bases: TGTGCCAGCTCAAACAGGGAGTCGGGCTACACCTTC.